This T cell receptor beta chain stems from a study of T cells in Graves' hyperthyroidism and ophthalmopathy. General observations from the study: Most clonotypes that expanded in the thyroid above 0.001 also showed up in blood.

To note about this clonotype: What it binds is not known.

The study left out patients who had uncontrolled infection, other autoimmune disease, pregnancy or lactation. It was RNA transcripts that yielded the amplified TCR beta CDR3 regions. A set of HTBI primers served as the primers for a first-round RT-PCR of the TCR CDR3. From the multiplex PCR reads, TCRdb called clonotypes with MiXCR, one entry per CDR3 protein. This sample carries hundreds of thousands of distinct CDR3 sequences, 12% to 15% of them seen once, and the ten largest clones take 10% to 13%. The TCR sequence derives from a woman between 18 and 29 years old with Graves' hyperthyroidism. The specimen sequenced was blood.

CDR3 sequence reads: CASSLTTGGGEKLFF. In nucleotides, the CDR3 is TGTGCCAGCAGCTTGACGACAGGGGGAGGTGAAAAACTGTTTTTT. The genes are TRBV7-9 and TRBJ1-4; 9 bases are a match to TRBD1. With V trimmed by 3 bases and J by 7 bases, 6 bases remained unmatched. The CDR3 loop spans 15 amino acids. Germline values: CDR1 SEHNR, CDR2 FQNEAQ (reference sequence). Variable domain in full (rest from reference TRBV7-9 and TRBJ1-4): DTGVSQNPRHKITKRGQNVTFRCDPISEHNRLYWYRQTLGQGPEFLTYFQNEAQLEKSRLLSDRFSAERPKGSFSTLEIQRTEQGDSAMYLCASSLTTGGGEKLFFGSGTQLSVL.